A selection of T cell receptor beta chains follows, all from one sample in a study of CD8+ T cells in alopecia areata. Using immunoSEQ multiplex PCR, the repertoire was profiled, and TCRdb retains in-frame clones only, with some absent. In the table there are hundreds of thousands of clones, around three fifths of which are singletons. The sample was CD4+ T cells sorted from blood, taken between weeks 51 and 54, from a patient treated with tofacitinib. Every receptor here comes from a human donor with alopecia areata. Each CDR3 is given with its conserved first and last residue. D genes are given only for firm matches. The size entry is marked missing in some rows and otherwise reads once, few, many or a size class.

J gene | V gene | clone size | D gene | CDR3 DNA | CDR3 protein
TRBJ2-1 | TRBV9 | - | - | TGTGCCAGCAGCGCCCTTTCCACCTACAATGAGCAGTTCTTC | CASSALSTYNEQFF
TRBJ2-7 | TRBV7-2 | once | TRBD2 | TGTGCCAGCAGCACTACGGGACTAGTGGGTCTCGAGCAGTACTTC | CASSTTGLVGLEQYF
TRBJ1-1 | TRBV5-1 | - | - | TGCGCCAGCAGCTCCCAGGTCGGACTGAACACTGAAGCTTTCTTT | CASSSQVGLNTEAFF
TRBJ1-6 | TRBV4-3 | - | - | TGCGCCAGCAGCCGCGACGCGGGAGATAATTCACCCCTCCACTTT | CASSRDAGDNSPLHF
TRBJ2-1 | TRBV29-1 | - | - | TGCAGCGTGAAACAGGGCTCCTACAATGAGCAGTTCTTC | CSVKQGSYNEQFF
TRBJ1-2 | TRBV10-3 | few | - | TGTGCCATCAGCCCGGTAGGGTTTGGCTACACCTTC | CAISPVGFGYTF
TRBJ2-5 | TRBV30 | - | - | TGTGCCTGGAGCCGTCAAAGAAACGAGGGACAAGAGACCCAGTACTTC | CAWSRQRNEGQETQYF
TRBJ2-1 | TRBV6-6 | - | - | TGTGCCAGCAGTTTTGGACGGAACAATGAGCAGTTCTTC | CASSFGRNNEQFF
TRBJ2-5 | TRBV29-1 | - | TRBD2 | TGCAGCGTTGAGGACCAACTAGCGGAGTACCAAGAGACCCAGTACTTC | CSVEDQLAEYQETQYF
TRBJ2-1 | TRBV29-1 | once | TRBD2 | TGCAGCGTTGTAGGTAGCGGGGTTATGGATGAGCAGTTCTTC | CSVVGSGVMDEQFF
TRBJ2-2 | TRBV30 | - | TRBD2 | TGTGCCTGGATGCGGGGGGCCCCCGGGGAGCTGTTTTTT | CAWMRGAPGELFF
TRBJ2-7 | TRBV5-4 | - | - | TGTGCCAGCAGCTTTAGGGGGAGTCTCTACGAGCAGTACTTC | CASSFRGSLYEQYF
TRBJ2-1 | TRBV6-1 | many | TRBD1 | TGTGCCAGCAGTCCCCGGGACAGACGCAGCAATGAGCAGTTCTTC | CASSPRDRRSNEQFF
TRBJ1-1 | TRBV2 | - | - | TGTGCCAGCAGTGAAGAAGGGACCACTGAAGCTTTCTTT | CASSEEGTTEAFF
TRBJ2-3 | TRBV9 | - | - | TGTGCCAGCAGTAAGGGTGGAGATACGCAGTATTTT | CASSKGGDTQYF
TRBJ1-6 | TRBV6-5 | - | - | TGTGCCAGCACCACGACTGGGGGGTATAATTCACCCCTCCACTTT | CASTTTGGYNSPLHF
TRBJ1-6 | TRBV9 | - | - | TGTGCCAGCAGCGTACTGGGGGCCGGTAATTCACCCCTCCACTTT | CASSVLGAGNSPLHF
TRBJ1-1 | TRBV7-9 | - | - | TGTGCCAGCAGCTATGGGGTTGAAACTGAAGCTTTCTTT | CASSYGVETEAFF
TRBJ2-6 | TRBV19 | once | - | TGTGCCAGTAGTGCCCCTTGGGCCAACGTCCTGACTTTC | CASSAPWANVLTF
TRBJ1-2 | TRBV29-1 | - | - | TGCAGCGTAGTACAGGATCCTACCTTATCTGGCTACACCTTC | CSVVQDPTLSGYTF
TRBJ1-2 | TRBV20-1 | - | - | TGCAGTGCTTGGAACAACTATGGCTACACCTTC | CSAWNNYGYTF
TRBJ2-2 | TRBV9 | - | - | TGTGCCAGCAGCGTAGGGGTCGGGGAGCTGTTTTTT | CASSVGVGELFF
TRBJ2-2 | TRBV15 | - | - | TGTGCCACCACCAAGAGGGGCGCCGGGGAGCTGTTTTTT | CATTKRGAGELFF
TRBJ1-2 | TRBV4-2 | few | - | TGTGCCAGCAGCCAAGATCAGGGGGGCTACACCTTC | CASSQDQGGYTF
TRBJ2-5 | TRBV7-3 | - | TRBD2 | TGTGCCAGCAGCCCAAATCCTCTAGCGGGGGAAGAGACCCAGTACTTC | CASSPNPLAGEETQYF
TRBJ1-1 | TRBV6-5 | - | - | TGTGCCAGCAGGCCTCCGATGAACACTGAAGCTTTCTTT | CASRPPMNTEAFF
TRBJ2-4 | TRBV2 | - | TRBD2 | TGTGCCAGCAGAGAACGACTAGCGGGGGGGTCCCCTCTAGCCAAAAACATTCAGTACTTC | CASRERLAGGSPLAKNIQYF
TRBJ1-1 | TRBV15 | - | - | TGTGCCACCAGCAGAGCGACAGGCCGACCTGAGGCTTTCTTT | CATSRATGRPEAFF
TRBJ2-5 | TRBV29-1 | - | - | TGCAGCGTTGATTTCGGGGGCGCTACGGCCCAGTACTTC | CSVDFGGATAQYF
TRBJ2-1 | TRBV5-1 | - | TRBD2 | TGCGCCAGCAGCTCCCAGCGGGGGGGAGATGAGCAGTTCTTC | CASSSQRGGDEQFF
TRBJ2-7 | TRBV7-2 | - | TRBD1 | TGTGCCAGCAGCTTTCCTGGGACAGGGCCCATCCTCTACGAGCAGTACTTC | CASSFPGTGPILYEQYF
TRBJ1-1 | TRBV9 | - | - | TGTGCCAGCAGCGTAGACAGGGTGAACACTGAAGCTTTCTTT | CASSVDRVNTEAFF
TRBJ2-5 | TRBV5-1 | once | - | TGCGCCAGCAGCCAAGGGGTTGAAGAGACCCAGTACTTC | CASSQGVEETQYF